Listed here are 15 T cell receptor beta chains from one sample, sequenced in a study of blood T cell repertoires in COVID-19. Measured with immunoSEQ multiplex PCR; TCRdb has only the in-frame clones, and not every one. This table holds about 91,000 clones, 88% found once. Source material: peripheral blood. These receptor sequences come from an elderly woman with active COVID-19.

The chain has TRBV19 and TRBJ1-2, with 7 bases fitting TRBD1. The length of the CDR3 is 15 residues. Germline CDR1 reads LNHDA; CDR2 reads SQIVND (reference sequence). The trim removed 6 bases at V and 2 bases at J, leaving 9 bases unmatched. CDR3 in DNA: TGTGCCAGTAGAGGGGCCGGGACAGTCAACTATGGCTACACCTTC. This translates into CASRGAGTVNYGYTF.

V and J are TRBV5-5 and TRBJ1-4, with TRBD1 matching 7 bases. In germline, CDR1 is SGHKS, CDR2 YYEKEE (reference sequence). V lost 1 base and J lost 0; bases outside the gene matches: 0. The CDR3 totals 15 residues. The CDR3 protein is CASSLQGATNEKLFF. CDR3 nucleotide sequence: TGTGCCAGCAGCTTGCAGGGGGCAACTAATGAAAAACTGTTTTTT. The full variable domain, completed using reference TRBV5-5 and TRBJ1-4, is DAGVTQSPTHLIKTRGQQVTLRCSPISGHKSVSWYQQVLGQGPQFIFQYYEKEERGRGNFPDRFSARQFPNYSSELNVNALLLGDSALYLCASSLQGATNEKLFFGSGTQLSVL.

This chain links TRBV7-8 with TRBJ2-5, with D uncertain. V dropped 4 bases and J dropped 5 bases, with 5 bases sitting between them. CDR3 length equals 11 residues. Germline assignment: CDR1 SGHVS and CDR2 FQNEAQ. CDR3 region: CASSSVETQYF. CDR3 sequence (DNA): TGTGCCAGCAGCTCAGTCGAGACCCAGTACTTC.

The table lists this clone with a count of one. This chain links TRBV7-8 with TRBJ2-2; TRBD2 matches at 13 bases. The CDR3 totals 15 residues. Losses at the gene ends were 4 bases for V and 7 bases for J; bases not matched to a gene: 3. Per germline, CDR1 SGHVS and CDR2 FQNEAQ. The CDR3 DNA reads TGTGCCAGCAGCTCGACTAGCGGGAGGATCGGGGAGCTGTTTTTT. As protein: CASSSTSGRIGELFF.

The CDR3 bases are TGTGCCACCAGTGAAACCTCCCCGGACAGGGCAGATACGCAGTATTTT. It codes for CATSETSPDRADTQYF. The chain uses TRBV24-1 and TRBJ2-3; 8 bases match TRBD1. Germline CDR1 reads KGHDR; CDR2 reads SFDVKD. The J segment lost 4 bases and the V segment lost 4 bases, leaving 9 bases of the junction unmatched. The CDR3 sequence is 16 residues long.

The chain couples TRBV6-1 to TRBJ2-7, with D perhaps matching TRBD1 (7 bases). CDR1 and CDR2 from the germline V gene are MNHNS and SASEGT. Trimming pared 4 bases from V and 3 bases from J, leaving 22 bases between. The CDR3 is 17 residues long. The CDR3 DNA is TGTGCCAGCAGTGTTCAACCGACAGGGACTTTTGGCTACGAGCAGTACTTC. It is translated as CASSVQPTGTFGYEQYF.

This sequence joins TRBV7-2 and TRBJ2-5; 7 nucleotides agree with TRBD2. V trimming: 5 bases; J trimming: 3 bases; junction bases outside the gene matches: 6. The CDR3 totals 14 residues. The germline CDR1 and CDR2 sequences are SGHTA and FQGNSA. The CDR3 DNA reads as TGTGCCAGCAGCCCACTCGGGACTAAAGAGACCCAGTACTTC. Its protein is CASSPLGTKETQYF.

This chain connects TRBV7-8 to TRBJ2-3; TRBD2 aligns across 9 bases. V shed 1 base and J 3 bases; nucleotides not matched to a gene: 5. The CDR3 runs to 16 residues. Germline V gene data show CDR1 as SGHVS and CDR2 as FQNEAQ. The chain's CDR3 is CASSLGAGGRTDTQYF. The CDR3 DNA is TGTGCCAGCAGCTTAGGGGCGGGAGGGAGGACAGATACGCAGTATTTT.

The chain has TRBV5-1 and TRBJ2-2, with TRBD1 as a possible D gene (5 bases). The CDR3 is 14 residues long. Trimming shortened V by 4 bases and J by 7 bases, and 14 bases separated the two germline ends. Germline-derived CDR1 and CDR2 are SGHRS and YFSETQ. Here the CDR3 reads CASSGAGRNGELFF. CDR3 in DNA: TGCGCCAGCAGCGGGGCTGGGCGAAACGGGGAGCTGTTTTTT.

V and J are TRBV7-2 and TRBJ1-2; D remains ambiguous. Germline assignment: CDR1 SGHTA and CDR2 FQGNSA. The CDR3 is 16 residues long. Trimming took off 0 bases at V and 5 bases at J, with 16 bases between the two ends. CDR3 sequence (DNA): TGTGCCAGCAGCTTAGCCCCCACCCTTCCGGGGTATGGCTACACCTTC. Translated: CASSLAPTLPGYGYTF.

This clone was counted between two and nine times. The chain couples TRBV6-1 to TRBJ2-7, with TRBD2 identical over 10 bases. Germline CDR1 and CDR2: MNHNS and SASEGT. The V gene end was trimmed by 2 bases and the J gene end by 2 bases; junction bases not matched to a gene: 9. This CDR3 has 17 amino acids. The CDR3 DNA reads TGTGCCAGCAGTGAATTGTCTAGCGGGAGAAGGACCTACGAGCAGTACTTC. Its translation is CASSELSSGRRTYEQYF.

This chain joins TRBV7-9 and TRBJ2-1; TRBD2 might be the D (7 bases). The CDR3 is 16 residues long. CDR1 SEHNR and CDR2 FQNEAQ come from the germline V gene (reference sequence). V lost 6 bases and J 6 bases, leaving 21 bases between the germline ends. The CDR3 DNA follows: TGTGCCAGCAGGAACGGCGGGGGCTCCGCTGGCAATGAGCAGTTCTTC. Its protein product is CASRNGGGSAGNEQFF.

This rearrangement joins TRBV18 to TRBJ2-2; TRBD1 aligns across 7 bases. This CDR3 is 18 amino acids long. J lost 1 base, V lost 3 bases, and 11 bases had no gene match. CDR1 is KGHSH, CDR2 LQKENI, per germline. Written as DNA, the CDR3 is TGTGCCAGCTCACCCAAAAGGGACAGAATAAAGAACACCGGGGAGCTGTTTTTT. It translates to CASSPKRDRIKNTGELFF.

The CDR3, as DNA: TGTGCCAAGTGGTTTACTTGGGCCGGTGAGCAGTTCTTC. It encodes CAKWFTWAGEQFF. The chain carries TRBV9 and TRBJ2-1; D gene ambiguous. The CDR3 runs 13 residues. Trimming took 9 bases from V and 9 from J, leaving 19 bases between them. Germline V gives CDR1 SGDLS, CDR2 YYNGEE.

This chain connects TRBV2 to TRBJ1-2; D gene ambiguous. The CDR3 runs to 11 residues. Trimming left V 3 bases short and J 5 bases short, with 4 bases between. Germline V gene data show CDR1 as SNHLY and CDR2 as FYNNEI. The CDR3 bases are TGTGCCAGCAGTGACCTTTATGGCTACACCTTC. This codes for CASSDLYGYTF.